The sequence of this T cell receptor beta chain was determined in a study of Ad26.COV2.S vaccination and SARS-CoV-2 variants. On this clone itself: What it recognizes is unknown.

The data were produced by immunoSEQ multiplex PCR, yet TCRdb's version contains in-frame clones alone and is incomplete. Of roughly 330,000 clones in the sample, about nine tenths were seen once. Sample treatment: 19 received Ad26.COV2.S at low or high dose, single or two shots; about five received placebo; per-sample allocation not given. Samples analyzed were those drawn on day 63 after the first vaccine or placebo injection. CDR3 length: 17 residues. Trimming left V 4 bases short and J 6 bases short, with 21 bases between. From germline, CDR1 is KGHSH and CDR2 LQKENI. Broader study findings: Vaccine recipients had higher spike-specific TCR breadth than placebo recipients.

This material consisted of peripheral blood, taken in a trial of Ad26.COV2.S vaccine versus placebo. The TCR originated in a person aged 18-65 years who received the Ad26.COV2.S COVID-19 vaccine or a placebo. V gene TRBV18 combines with J gene TRBJ2-2; D tentatively fits TRBD1 or TRBD2 (5 bases each). For the CDR3, the DNA is TGTGCCAGCTCACGGGCCTTGGGACCTAACGCCCCCGGGGAGCTGTTTTTT. Its protein product is CASSRALGPNAPGELFF.